The 32 T cell receptor beta chains given below trace back to one sample, sequenced in a study of shared clonotypes between healthy human individuals. TCRdb's copy holds only in-frame clones and misses some; the assay was immunoSEQ multiplex PCR. The repertoire holds about 1,900,000 clones, with approximately 94% as singletons. Naive CD8 cells, CD45RO-negative and positively selected for CCR7, excluded terminally differentiated effector memory CD45RA+ cells. The sample taken for sequencing was naive CD8+ T cells sorted from blood. The source of these receptors is a man aged 18-30 years in good health.

The V and J genes are TRBV7-9 and TRBJ1-1, with D possibly matching TRBD1 (6 bases). The CDR3 is 15 amino acids. The germline V gene has CDR1 SEHNR and CDR2 FQNEAQ (reference sequence). V lost 5 bases and J lost 4, with 17 bases in between. As DNA, the CDR3 is TGTGCCAGCAGCCCAGGGTGGGGGGGCCTCACTGAAGCTTTCTTT. It encodes CASSPGWGGLTEAFF. Full variable domain (rest looked up from reference TRBV7-9 and TRBJ1-1): DTGVSQNPRHKITKRGQNVTFRCDPISEHNRLYWYRQTLGQGPEFLTYFQNEAQLEKSRLLSDRFSAERPKGSFSTLEIQRTEQGDSAMYLCASSPGWGGLTEAFFGQGTRLTVV.

The J gene is TRBJ2-7, the V gene TRBV12-2; the D call in the table, TRBD2, was not verified against the DNA. TRBV12-2 is a recognized pseudogene. This CDR3 is 14 amino acids long. CDR3 nucleotide sequence: TGTGCAAGTCGCTTAGGCGGTGGATCCTACGAGCAGTACTTC. As protein: CASRLGGGSYEQYF.

Regarding this clone: The same CDR3 arises from other DNA sequences in this sample as well. The rearrangement uses TRBV5-6 and TRBJ1-2, with a possible D match to TRBD1 (5 bases). This CDR3 has 14 residues. V was trimmed by 3 bases and J by 2 bases, leaving 11 bases between them. Germline V lookup: CDR1 SGHDT, CDR2 YYEEEE. The chain's CDR3 is CASSWTGTNYGYTF. The CDR3 DNA follows: TGTGCCAGCAGCTGGACCGGGACGAACTATGGCTACACCTTC.

The gene calls are TRBV7-2 and TRBJ1-5; D is possibly TRBD1 (5 bases). Deletions cut 5 bases from V and 0 bases from J, with 14 bases between. The germline CDR1 and CDR2 sequences are SGHTA and FQGNSA. This CDR3 has 16 amino acids. For the CDR3, the DNA is TGTGCCAGCAGCGATCGTAGGGGTCATAGCAATCAGCCCCAGCATTTT. This codes for CASSDRRGHSNQPQHF.

The J gene is TRBJ1-3, the V gene TRBV19; D remains unclear. Germline CDR1 is LNHDA and CDR2 is SQIVND (reference sequence). The CDR3 is 16 amino acids. Trimming stripped 0 bases from V and 2 bases from J, with 11 bases between. The CDR3 here is CASSIDREGTGNTIYF. In nucleotides, the CDR3 is TGTGCCAGTAGTATAGATCGGGAAGGGACTGGAAACACCATATATTTT.

This clone was detected only once. This chain joins TRBV27 and TRBJ2-1, with D unclear. The CDR3 runs 15 residues. V was trimmed by 1 base and J by 0 bases, leaving 7 bases between them. The germline V gene encodes CDR1 MNHEY and CDR2 SMNVEV (reference sequence). The CDR3 DNA sequence: TGTGCCAGCAGTTTATACTCCCTCTCCTACAATGAGCAGTTCTTC. Residues: CASSLYSLSYNEQFF.

The chain joins TRBV14 to TRBJ2-7, with TRBD2 as a possible D gene (6 bases). The germline V gene has CDR1 SGHDN and CDR2 FVKESK. Trimming took 3 bases from V and 0 from J, leaving 12 bases between them. This CDR3 is built from 15 residues. The CDR3 here is CASSQGLTNSYEQYF. CDR3 nucleotides: TGTGCCAGCAGCCAGGGACTCACAAACTCCTACGAGCAGTACTTC.

Points on this clone: Other DNA sequences in the same sample also yield this CDR3. V and J are TRBV19 and TRBJ1-2; D might be TRBD1 (5 bases). Germline-derived CDR1 and CDR2 are LNHDA and SQIVND (reference sequence). The V end lost 1 base, the J end lost 2 bases, and 8 bases lay between the germline ends. The CDR3 sequence is 14 residues long. In DNA form, the CDR3 reads TGTGCCAGTAGTATAGGGCGGGGGAACTATGGCTACACCTTC. This codes for CASSIGRGNYGYTF.

The J gene is TRBJ1-1, the V gene TRBV5-4; TRBD1 matches 10 bases. Germline V gene data show CDR1 as SGHNT and CDR2 as YYREEE (reference sequence). Losses at the gene ends were 2 bases for V and 4 bases for J; bases not matched to a gene: 2. The CDR3 extends over 14 amino acids. CDR3 residues: CASSLGTGATEAFF. The CDR3 coding sequence is TGTGCCAGCAGCTTAGGGACAGGGGCCACTGAAGCTTTCTTT.

The V and J genes are TRBV5-1 and TRBJ2-1; D might be TRBD2 (5 bases). The CDR3 spans 15 residues. The V gene's germline CDR1 is SGHRS and CDR2 YFSETQ. Trimming took off 0 bases at V and 8 bases at J, with 15 bases between the two ends. The CDR3: CASSLEELAGDEQFF. The CDR3 region has the DNA TGCGCCAGCAGCTTGGAGGAATTGGCGGGCGATGAGCAGTTCTTC.

V and J are TRBV27 and TRBJ2-7, with 7 nucleotides matching TRBD1. The CDR3 length is 16 residues. Unmatched junction bases numbered 7, after V lost 0 bases and J lost 2 bases. Germline loops: CDR1 MNHEY, CDR2 SMNVEV (reference sequence). This CDR3 reads CASSLSLGTAAYEQYF. The CDR3 DNA sequence: TGTGCCAGCAGTTTATCCCTTGGGACAGCCGCCTACGAGCAGTACTTC.

The J gene is TRBJ2-2, the V gene TRBV6-6, with 7 bases that match TRBD1. V shed 6 bases, J shed 7 bases, and the junction held 2 bases outside the gene matches. Looked up from germline, CDR1 is MNHNY and CDR2 is SVGAGI (reference sequence). The CDR3 has 12 residues. The CDR3 coding sequence is TGTGCCAGCAGCGACAGGGACGGGGAGCTGTTTTTT. Translated: CASSDRDGELFF.

This chain connects TRBV30 to TRBJ2-7; TRBD2 agrees at 9 bases. CDR1 and CDR2 (germline): GTSNPN, SVGIG (reference sequence). V lost 5 bases to trimming and J lost 3 bases; unmatched junction nucleotides: 14. The CDR3 is made up of 16 amino acids. CDR3 amino acids: CAWRDRGLARSYEQYF. CDR3 nucleotides: TGTGCCTGGCGGGACCGTGGACTAGCGAGGAGCTACGAGCAGTACTTC.

The chain links TRBV29-1 to TRBJ2-5, with 7 nucleotides matching TRBD1. V was clipped by 0 bases and J by 2 bases; unmatched bases: 9. Germline assignment: CDR1 SQVTM and CDR2 ANQGSEA. The CDR3 covers 16 residues. The CDR3 nucleotides read TGCAGCGTTGAAGATCAGGGCAGGGGGATACAAGAGACCCAGTACTTC. It yields the protein CSVEDQGRGIQETQYF.

This chain links TRBV7-6 with TRBJ1-5; D unclear. The V end was cut by 5 bases, the J end by 5 bases, with 16 bases between. The CDR3 totals 15 residues. CDR1 and CDR2 (germline): SGHVS, FNYEAQ. CDR3 sequence: CASSLGLGDDQPQHF. The CDR3 DNA follows: TGTGCCAGCAGCCTCGGACTTGGCGATGATCAGCCCCAGCATTTT.

J is TRBJ2-5 and V is TRBV5-6, with 7 bases that match TRBD2. The length of the CDR3 is 14 residues. Per the germline V gene, CDR1 is SGHDT and CDR2 is YYEEEE. With V trimmed by 0 bases and J by 5 bases, 4 bases remained unmatched. In nucleotides, the CDR3 is TGTGCCAGCAGCTTGGAGCGTAGCGGGGAGACCCAGTACTTC. Translating it yields CASSLERSGETQYF.

V gene TRBV19 combines with J gene TRBJ2-3; D uncertain. The V and J ends lost 2 bases and 3 bases respectively, with 12 bases between them. This CDR3 has 15 amino acids. The germline gives CDR1 LNHDA, CDR2 SQIVND (reference sequence). The CDR3 nucleotides read TGTGCCAGTAGTATATATTCCGGCCCGACAGATACGCAGTATTTT. It is translated as CASSIYSGPTDTQYF. The entire variable domain, with the rest obtained from reference TRBV19 and TRBJ2-3, is as follows: DGGITQSPKYLFRKEGQNVTLSCEQNLNHDAMYWYRQDPGQGLRLIYYSQIVNDFQKGDIAEGYSVSREKKESFPLTVTSAQKNPTAFYLCASSIYSGPTDTQYFGPGTRLTVL.

This sequence joins TRBV29-1 and TRBJ2-7; TRBD2 matches 10 bases. Looked up from germline, CDR1 is SQVTM and CDR2 is ANQGSEA. The CDR3 loop spans 15 amino acids. V shed 0 bases, J shed 7 bases, and the junction held 9 bases outside the gene matches. The CDR3 spells CSVEDPGLAVMEQYF. The CDR3 DNA reads as TGCAGCGTTGAAGATCCCGGACTAGCGGTGATGGAGCAGTACTTC.

The chain joins TRBV10-3 to TRBJ1-2; TRBD1 aligns across 12 bases. Germline values: CDR1 ENHRY, CDR2 SYGVKD. The V and J ends lost 5 bases and 13 bases, in that order; junction bases with no gene match: 14. The CDR3 has 15 amino acids. CDR3 amino acids: CAISTPGQGASFCTF. The CDR3 DNA follows: TGTGCCATCAGTACTCCGGGACAGGGGGCGAGTTTCTGCACCTTC.

J is TRBJ2-7 and V is TRBV13; no clear D gene. V lost 5 bases, J lost 1 base, and 12 bases lay in between. Per germline, CDR1 PRHDT and CDR2 FYEKMQ (reference sequence). CDR3 length equals 14 residues. The chain's CDR3 is CASSSSGVSYEQYF. In DNA, the CDR3 is TGTGCCAGCAGCAGCAGTGGGGTTTCCTACGAGCAGTACTTC.

The V and J genes are TRBV5-1 and TRBJ2-7; D is ambiguous. Germline V lookup: CDR1 SGHRS, CDR2 YFSETQ. Trimming removed 2 bases from V and 2 bases from J, with 8 bases in between. The CDR3 runs to 13 residues. This CDR3 reads CASSFHDTYEQYF. The CDR3 DNA sequence: TGCGCCAGCAGCTTCCATGATACCTACGAGCAGTACTTC.

The chain carries TRBV28 and TRBJ1-5; D uncertain. Deletions cut 2 bases from V and 3 bases from J, with 5 bases between. This CDR3 has 13 residues. Looked up from germline, CDR1 is MDHEN and CDR2 is SYDVKM. Written as DNA, the CDR3 is TGTGCCAGCAGTTTAAACAACAATCAGCCCCAGCATTTT. Translation: CASSLNNNQPQHF.

V gene TRBV6-1 combines with J gene TRBJ1-2; a possible D gene is TRBD1 (5 bases). In germline, CDR1 is MNHNS, CDR2 SASEGT. V lost 3 bases to trimming and J lost 12 bases, with 11 bases between them. The CDR3 is made up of 11 amino acids. As DNA, the CDR3 is TGTGCCAGCAGTGACAGGGACCGCGACACCTTC. Translating it yields CASSDRDRDTF.

A single count supports this clone. The rearrangement links TRBV28 to TRBJ1-1, with D unclear. The germline CDR1 and CDR2 sequences are MDHEN and SYDVKM. The CDR3 has 15 amino acids. Trimming removed 2 bases at V and 0 bases at J, with 10 bases between. The CDR3 sequence is CASSLGSGMNTEAFF. DNA of the CDR3: TGTGCCAGCAGTTTAGGTTCGGGGATGAACACTGAAGCTTTCTTT.

The chain employs TRBV15 and TRBJ2-1; D is perhaps TRBD1 (6 bases). Trimming removed 3 bases from V and 2 bases from J, with 14 bases in between. Germline V gene sequence: CDR1 LNHNV, CDR2 YYDKDF (reference sequence). This CDR3 is built from 16 residues. CDR3 nucleotides: TGTGCCACCAGCAGGGAACGGGACACCACCTACAATGAGCAGTTCTTC. The encoded protein is CATSRERDTTYNEQFF.

V gene TRBV9 combines with J gene TRBJ2-7, with a weak D call TRBD1 (6 bases). V was cut by 0 bases and J by 4 bases, with 14 bases left in between. CDR1 SGDLS and CDR2 YYNGEE come from the germline V gene. This CDR3 comprises 15 residues. CDR3: CASSVAAGAPYEQYF. The CDR3 DNA reads TGTGCCAGCAGCGTAGCGGCAGGGGCCCCATACGAGCAGTACTTC.

This clone was seen a single time. This chain connects TRBV6-6 to TRBJ1-2, with 9 bases identical to TRBD1. CDR1 is MNHNY, CDR2 SVGAGI, per germline (reference sequence). V trimming: 4 bases; J trimming: 8 bases; junction bases outside the gene matches: 11. The CDR3 totals 15 residues. The CDR3 sequence is CASSLQTGGTWGYTF. In nucleotides, the CDR3 is TGTGCCAGCAGTTTGCAGACAGGGGGTACGTGGGGCTACACCTTC.

This rearrangement joins TRBV19 to TRBJ2-7, with 9 bases matching TRBD2. Germline CDR1 and CDR2: LNHDA and SQIVND (reference sequence). The CDR3 loop spans 14 amino acids. Unmatched junction bases numbered 3, after V lost 1 base and J lost 5 bases. The CDR3 loop is CASSIVAGVNEQYF. In nucleotides, the CDR3 is TGTGCCAGTAGTATAGTAGCGGGAGTGAACGAGCAGTACTTC.

This chain joins TRBV2 and TRBJ1-2; the D is unclear. CDR1 SNHLY and CDR2 FYNNEI come from the germline V gene. The ends were cut back, 5 bases at V and 5 bases at J, with 15 bases in the middle. This CDR3 comprises 14 residues. CDR3 protein: CASSRTALWYGYTF. DNA of the CDR3: TGTGCCAGCAGTAGGACGGCGTTATGGTATGGCTACACCTTC. The variable domain in full, with the rest retrieved from reference TRBV2 and TRBJ1-2, is EPEVTQTPSHQVTQMGQEVILRCVPISNHLYFYWYRQILGQKVEFLVSFYNNEISEKSEIFDDQFSVERPDGSNFTLKIRSTKLEDSAMYFCASSRTALWYGYTFGSGTRLTVV.

The rearrangement uses TRBV10-3 and TRBJ1-2; tentative D call: TRBD1 (5 bases). Between the trimmed V and J ends, which lost 0 bases and 5 bases, there was a span of 13 bases. This CDR3 has 15 residues. Germline loops: CDR1 ENHRY, CDR2 SYGVKD. CDR3 coding DNA: TGTGCCATCAGTGAGTCCGGGACGCCACTTTATGGCTACACCTTC. This sequence encodes CAISESGTPLYGYTF.

The chain links TRBV27 to TRBJ2-3; 11 bases fit TRBD2. V dropped 8 bases and J dropped 2; count of bases not matched to a gene: 6. The CDR3 contains 15 residues. In germline, CDR1 is MNHEY, CDR2 SMNVEV (reference sequence). This CDR3 is CASGPSGRTTDTQYF. CDR3 DNA: TGTGCCAGCGGTCCTAGCGGGAGGACCACAGATACGCAGTATTTT.

The chain employs TRBV11-2 and TRBJ1-1; a possible D gene is TRBD1 (5 bases). The V end was cut by 6 bases, the J end by 3 bases, with 17 bases between. The CDR3 is 15 amino acids. CDR1 and CDR2 from the germline V gene are SGHAT and FQNNGV. CDR3 in DNA: TGTGCCAGCAGGCGGGGGACCCTCGCGGACACTGAAGCTTTCTTT. Protein sequence: CASRRGTLADTEAFF.